These T cell receptor beta chains were read from a single sample in a study of CD8 T cells in ankylosing spondylitis. TCRdb re-called the 5' RACE reads through MiXCR, storing one row per CDR3 protein. The sample has fewer than 400,000 distinct CDR3 sequences; around 22% are singletons. Material for sequencing was blood, either unsorted or a sorted T cell fraction (not recorded which). These receptors all come from a male donor with ankylosing spondylitis. Both conserved end residues are part of each CDR3. Each record gives: clone size, D gene, V gene, J gene, CDR3 DNA, CDR3 protein. The D gene is left open where the match is weak. Only some rows state a clone size, as once, few, many or a class for expanded clones.

-	-	TRBV18	TRBJ1-2	TGTGCCAGCTCACCAGAGGAAGGCTATGGCTACACCTTC	CASSPEEGYGYTF
-	-	TRBV7-6	TRBJ1-5	TGTGCCAGCAGCTTAAGTTGGGGGGGCTATAGCAATCAGCCCCAGCATTTT	CASSLSWGGYSNQPQHF
many	-	TRBV12-3/TRBV12-4	TRBJ1-6	TGTGCCAGCAGCAGGGCAAGCCGCTATAATTCACCCCTCCACTTT	CASSRASRYNSPLHF
-	-	TRBV7-2	TRBJ2-1	TGTGCCAGCAGCTACGGGTGGGGGGCCGGACAATACAATGAGCAGTTCTTC	CASSYGWGAGQYNEQFF
-	TRBD2	TRBV19	TRBJ2-2	TGTGCCAGTAGTTCAGTGACTAGCGGGACCACCGGGGAGCTGTTTTTT	CASSSVTSGTTGELFF
-	-	TRBV11-2	TRBJ2-6	TGTGCCAGCAGCCCAGGCCTGAGGGGACCCTCTGGGGCCAACGTCCTGACTTTC	CASSPGLRGPSGANVLTF
-	TRBD2	TRBV20-1	TRBJ2-7	TGCAGTGCTAGTTCCGACGGGAGGGAGTACGAGCAGTACTTC	CSASSDGREYEQYF
few	TRBD2	TRBV12-3/TRBV12-4	TRBJ2-1	TGTGCCAGCAGCAAGACTAGCTATGAGCAGTTCTTC	CASSKTSYEQFF
-	-	TRBV3-1	TRBJ2-2	TGTGCCAGCAGCCAAGTTAAAGGGAACACCGGGGAGCTGTTTTTT	CASSQVKGNTGELFF
many	-	TRBV20-1	TRBJ1-4	TGCAGTGCTAGAGATCGAGGGCGCTTAACTAATGAAAAACTGTTTTTT	CSARDRGRLTNEKLFF
-	-	TRBV7-3	TRBJ2-1	TGTGCCAGCAGCTTAAGCCGCACCAATGAGCAGTTCTTC	CASSLSRTNEQFF
-	-	TRBV7-8	TRBJ2-1	TGTGCCAGCAGCTTATGGATAGGGGGCTCCTACAATGAGCAGTTCTTC	CASSLWIGGSYNEQFF
once	-	TRBV6-1	TRBJ2-3	TGTGCCAGCACCAGGGACGGCTCTAATACGCAGTATTTT	CASTRDGSNTQYF
-	-	TRBV20-1	TRBJ2-3	TGCAGTGCTAGGAGCGAGAGCACAGATACGCAGTATTTT	CSARSESTDTQYF
few	TRBD2	TRBV28	TRBJ2-3	TGTGCCAGCCTGGGGACTAGCGCAACAGATACGCAGTATTTT	CASLGTSATDTQYF
few	-	TRBV18	TRBJ2-7	TGTGCCAGCTCACCACAATTAACTTCGGAGCAGTACTTC	CASSPQLTSEQYF
-	TRBD2	TRBV3-1	TRBJ2-5	TGTGCCAGCAGCCAAGCGGGAGGGCCTCCAGAGACCCAGTACTTC	CASSQAGGPPETQYF
few	-	TRBV3-1	TRBJ1-1	TGTGCCAGCAGCCAACGGGGACGGTACACTGAAGCTTTCTTT	CASSQRGRYTEAFF
-	-	TRBV4-2	TRBJ1-2	TGTGCCAGCAGCCAGGACGCCGTTAACTATGGCTACACCTTC	CASSQDAVNYGYTF
-	-	TRBV12-3/TRBV12-4	TRBJ2-3	TGTGCCAGCAGTTTCGGCGGACGCACAGATACGCAGTATTTT	CASSFGGRTDTQYF
many	TRBD1	TRBV29-1	TRBJ2-1	TGCAGCGTTGCGGGACAGGGGGGTAGTGAGCAGTTCTTC	CSVAGQGGSEQFF
-	TRBD1	TRBV12-3/TRBV12-4	TRBJ1-2	TGTGCCAGCAGTTCCGACAGGGCGGAATTTAGTGGCTACACCTTC	CASSSDRAEFSGYTF
few	TRBD1	TRBV5-1	TRBJ2-1	TGCGCCAGCAGCTTCCAGACAGGGGGCTACAATGAGCAGTTCTTC	CASSFQTGGYNEQFF
few	TRBD2	TRBV7-2	TRBJ2-1	TGTGCCAGCAGCTTGACTAGCCTGTTTGAGCAGTTCTTC	CASSLTSLFEQFF
-	-	TRBV28	TRBJ1-1	TGTGCCAGCAGCTTAACCGGGGGGGCGTTGAACACTGAAGCTTTCTTT	CASSLTGGALNTEAFF
-	-	TRBV3-1	TRBJ2-4	TGTGCCAGCAGCCGGAGGGACTTAGCCAAAAACATTCAGTACTTC	CASSRRDLAKNIQYF
-	TRBD1	TRBV28	TRBJ2-7	TGTGCCAGCAGTTTTATGGGGACAGGCTACGAGCAGTACTTC	CASSFMGTGYEQYF
-	-	TRBV7-2	TRBJ1-5	TGTGCCAGCAGCTTAGATAGGGAGCCCCAGCATTTT	CASSLDREPQHF
-	-	TRBV5-6	TRBJ2-2	TGTGCCAGCAGCCCGATATTGCGGGACGCGAACACCGGGGAGCTGTTTTTT	CASSPILRDANTGELFF
few	-	TRBV6-2/TRBV6-3	TRBJ2-1	TGTGCCAGCCGGGAGACGGGAATCCACTCCTACAATGAGCAGTTCTTC	CASRETGIHSYNEQFF
-	-	TRBV7-8	TRBJ1-5	TGTGCCAGCAGCGAGGGGGAGGTTGGCAATCAGCCCCAGCATTTT	CASSEGEVGNQPQHF
few	-	TRBV6-1	TRBJ2-7	TGTGCCAGCAACGCCGGACGGAACTCCTACGAGCAGTACTTC	CASNAGRNSYEQYF
few	-	TRBV5-1	TRBJ2-7	TGCGCCAGCAGCTTGGACGGCGGCTGGGAGTCCTACGAGCAGTACTTC	CASSLDGGWESYEQYF
-	TRBD2	TRBV6-1	TRBJ2-1	TGTGCCAGCAGTACCCAAGGACTAGCGGGAGGGCGCTACAATGAGCAGTTCTTC	CASSTQGLAGGRYNEQFF
many	TRBD2	TRBV29-1	TRBJ2-1	TGCAGCGTTAAGGGGAGGGGAAGCAATGAGCAGTTCTTC	CSVKGRGSNEQFF
once	TRBD2	TRBV18	TRBJ2-1	TGTGCCAGCTCACCTAAGAGTCCGGGAGGGCCGTTCAATGAGCAGTTCTTC	CASSPKSPGGPFNEQFF
-	-	TRBV29-1	TRBJ2-3	TGCAGCGCTACAGGGTGGCCAGCAGATACGCAGTATTTT	CSATGWPADTQYF
-	-	TRBV20-1	TRBJ1-1	TGCAGTGCGAAACAGGGTTTTACTGAAGCTTTCTTT	CSAKQGFTEAFF
few	-	TRBV29-1	TRBJ1-1	TGCAGCGTTGAGGCAGGCGTGAAGGCTGAAGCTTTCTTT	CSVEAGVKAEAFF
many	-	TRBV7-9	TRBJ2-5	TGTGCCAGCAGCTTAGGAAGGGCTAGCGTCGGAGAGACCCAGTACTTC	CASSLGRASVGETQYF
few	TRBD2	TRBV7-3	TRBJ2-3	TGTGCCAGCAGTGTCAGCGGGAGTAGAACAGATACGCAGTATTTT	CASSVSGSRTDTQYF
-	-	TRBV19	TRBJ1-5	TGTGCCAGTAGTATCGGCAGGGACAATCAGCCCCAGCATTTT	CASSIGRDNQPQHF
-	-	TRBV18	TRBJ2-3	TGTGCCAGCTCACCCCCATCCGGCACAGATACGCAGTATTTT	CASSPPSGTDTQYF
-	-	TRBV6-2/TRBV6-3	TRBJ1-6	TGTGCCAGCAACCGCGGGCCAAGGGGAAATTCACCCCTCCACTTT	CASNRGPRGNSPLHF
few	TRBD1	TRBV11-3	TRBJ1-4	TGTGCCAGCAGCGAGGGACAGGACTATGAAAAACTGTTTTTT	CASSEGQDYEKLFF